Presented here are 20 T cell receptor beta chains from one specimen sequenced in a study of cytomegalovirus exposure and HLA in healthy donors. PCR used 60 Vbeta primers and 13 Jbeta primers. The data were produced by immunoSEQ multiplex PCR, yet TCRdb's version contains in-frame clones alone and is incomplete. The sample contains some 110,000 clones, around 76% of which appear only once. The specimen sequenced was PBMCs. These receptors were taken from a man aged 45-65 years in good health and CMV-seropositive.

The rearrangement uses TRBV7-9 and TRBJ2-5, with 11 nucleotides matching TRBD2. The end of the DNA fits TRBJ2-7 better, so the J call may be wrong. Germline loops: CDR1 SEHNR, CDR2 FQNEAQ (reference sequence). The CDR3 is 14 residues long. CDR3 DNA: TGTGCCAGCAGCCCCCGACTAGCGGGGTACGAGCAGTACTTC. This translates into CASSPRLAGYEQYF.

As concerns this clone: Other nucleotide sequences in the sample specify the same CDR3. The rearrangement uses TRBV5-1 and TRBJ2-1; D might be TRBD2 (5 bases). Trimming left V 1 base short and J 7 bases short, with 9 bases between. CDR1 is SGHRS, CDR2 YFSETQ, per germline. The CDR3 is 13 amino acids. CDR3 coding DNA: TGCGCCAGCAGCTTGTCTCCGGGGAATGAGCAGTTCTTC. Translated: CASSLSPGNEQFF.

This clone showed up just a few times. V and J are TRBV18 and TRBJ2-7; TRBD2 aligns across 13 bases. Unmatched junction bases numbered 5, after V lost 6 bases and J lost 0 bases. The CDR3 consists of 16 residues. Germline CDR1 reads KGHSH; CDR2 reads LQKENI. The CDR3 region has the DNA TGTGCCAGCTCTCTAGGACTAGCGGGAGCCTCCTACGAGCAGTACTTC. This gives the protein CASSLGLAGASYEQYF. Variable domain in full (rest from reference TRBV18 and TRBJ2-7): NAGVMQNPRHLVRRRGQEARLRCSPMKGHSHVYWYRQLPEEGLKFMVYLQKENIIDESGMPKERFSAEFPKEGPSILRIQQVVRGDSAAYFCASSLGLAGASYEQYFGPGTRLTVT.

This clone was picked up a small number of times. The V and J genes are TRBV6-6 and TRBJ2-2; 10 bases line up with TRBD2. J gave up 1 base and V 9 bases, and 5 bases lay outside the gene matches. CDR3 length: 15 amino acids. Germline assignment: CDR1 MNHNY and CDR2 SVGAGI (reference sequence). CDR3 bases: TGTGCCAGTATTATAGCGGGAGGGAACACCGGGGAGCTGTTTTTT. Translated: CASIIAGGNTGELFF.

This clone was counted once. The chain combines TRBV7-9 with TRBJ1-1, with D possibly TRBD1 on 6 matching bases. This CDR3 spans 13 amino acids. V shed 1 base and J shed 5 bases, with 8 bases lying between them. The germline CDR1 and CDR2 sequences are SEHNR and FQNEAQ (reference sequence). The CDR3 nucleotides read TGTGCCAGCAGCTTAGAGGGGGAGACTGAAGCTTTCTTT. As protein: CASSLEGETEAFF.

The CDR3 here is CASSPVQGETQYF. For the CDR3, the DNA is TGCGCCAGCAGTCCAGTGCAGGGGGAGACCCAGTACTTC. This chain uses TRBV10-1 with TRBJ2-5; D is possibly TRBD1 (6 bases). The CDR3 is 13 residues long. The ends were cut back, 5 bases at V and 5 bases at J, with 12 bases in the middle. CDR1 and CDR2 from the germline V gene are WNHNN and SYGVQD (reference sequence).

The sample holds a few counts of this clone. This sequence joins TRBV9 and TRBJ1-6; 9 nucleotides align to TRBD1. V gave up 4 bases and J gave up 6 bases; unmatched junction bases: 5. The CDR3 spans 15 residues. Germline V gene sequence: CDR1 SGDLS, CDR2 YYNGEE. The CDR3 loop is CASSSQGAGNSPLHF. The CDR3 coding sequence is TGTGCCAGCAGCTCACAGGGGGCGGGTAATTCACCCCTCCACTTT. Together with reference TRBV9 and TRBJ1-6, the CDR3 gives the full variable domain: DSGVTQTPKHLITATGQRVTLRCSPRSGDLSVYWYQQSLDQGLQFLIQYYNGEERAKGNILERFSAQQFPDLHSELNLSSLELGDSALYFCASSSQGAGNSPLHFGNGTRLTVT.

The chain links TRBV27 to TRBJ2-7, with TRBD1 matching over 8 bases. Germline CDR1 MNHEY, CDR2 SMNVEV (reference sequence). V shed 8 bases and J 7 bases; nucleotides not matched to a gene: 13. The CDR3 is made up of 14 amino acids. The CDR3 region has the DNA TGTGCCAGCCGTTGGACAGGGTGGACAAAAGAGCAGTACTTC. It yields the protein CASRWTGWTKEQYF.

This clone was seen more than once but under ten times. J is TRBJ2-1 and V is TRBV6-1; weak D call: TRBD2 (6 bases). The CDR3 sequence is 15 residues long. Trimming cost V 1 base and J 8 bases, with 15 bases left between them. Germline V gene lookup returns CDR1 MNHNS and CDR2 SASEGT. The CDR3 coding sequence is TGTGCCAGCAGTGAAGGGGCAGGGAGGACGTATGAGCAGTTCTTC. It encodes CASSEGAGRTYEQFF.

A word on this clone: The sample carries other DNA sequences with the same CDR3. The genes are TRBV27 and TRBJ2-7; the match to TRBD2 covers 12 bases. Germline loops: CDR1 MNHEY, CDR2 SMNVEV (reference sequence). With V trimmed by 6 bases and J by 2 bases, 5 bases remained unmatched. This CDR3 spans 15 amino acids. The CDR3 region is CASSRTSGNPYEQYF. The CDR3 DNA is TGTGCCAGCAGCCGGACTAGCGGGAACCCCTACGAGCAGTACTTC.

The chain carries TRBV11-2 and TRBJ1-4, with D uncertain. Trimming left V 5 bases short and J 8 bases short, with 12 bases between. Per germline, CDR1 SGHAT and CDR2 FQNNGV. This CDR3 has 13 residues. CDR3 in amino acids: CASSVSRQEKLFF. Here the CDR3 DNA reads TGTGCCAGCAGCGTTAGCCGGCAGGAAAAACTGTTTTTT.

The V gene is TRBV5-4, the J gene TRBJ2-3; 11 positions agree with TRBD2. The CDR3 loop spans 17 amino acids. Germline V gives CDR1 SGHNT, CDR2 YYREEE (reference sequence). Germline trimming cut 0 bases from V and 2 bases from J; bases unmatched to any gene: 5. CDR3 loop: CASSLAGTSGYTDTQYF. In DNA, the CDR3 is TGTGCCAGCAGCTTGGCCGGGACTAGCGGTTACACAGATACGCAGTATTTT.

The rearrangement links TRBV5-1 to TRBJ2-3, with 9 bases identical to TRBD1. J lost 8 bases, V lost 4 bases, and 8 bases had no gene match. Looked up from germline, CDR1 is SGHRS and CDR2 is YFSETQ. The CDR3 runs 14 residues. CDR3 nucleotide sequence: TGCGCCAGCAGCCCAGGACAGGGGTCCGGTACGCAGTATTTT. Its protein is CASSPGQGSGTQYF.

V usage is TRBV28 and J usage is TRBJ2-7; the D is unclear. V shed 3 bases and J shed 1 base, with 10 bases lying between them. The CDR3 covers 14 residues. Germline V gene sequence: CDR1 MDHEN, CDR2 SYDVKM. The CDR3 protein is CASSFERWSYEQYF. The CDR3 DNA reads as TGTGCCAGCAGTTTTGAACGGTGGTCCTACGAGCAGTACTTC.

The genes are TRBV27 and TRBJ1-6; TRBD1 agrees at 9 bases. This CDR3 has 14 residues. The ends lost 6 bases at V and 7 bases at J; junction bases unmatched: 4. Per germline, CDR1 MNHEY and CDR2 SMNVEV (reference sequence). CDR3 sequence reads: CASSPDRGNSPLHF. The CDR3 nucleotides are TGTGCCAGCAGCCCAGACAGGGGGAATTCACCCCTCCACTTT.

The chain links TRBV7-9 to TRBJ2-5; 7 bases fit TRBD2. The trim removed 5 bases at V and 5 bases at J, leaving 17 bases unmatched. Germline values: CDR1 SEHNR, CDR2 FQNEAQ (reference sequence). This CDR3 contains 17 residues. The CDR3 sequence is CASSSRLGAGEYETQYF. CDR3 bases: TGTGCCAGCAGCAGCCGCCTGGGCGCGGGGGAGTATGAGACCCAGTACTTC.

This clone was recorded only once. The chain has TRBV10-2 and TRBJ1-5; a weak D match, TRBD1 (5 bases). The CDR3 has 14 residues. In germline, CDR1 is WSHSY, CDR2 SAAADI. V was pared by 0 bases and J by 2 bases, with 5 bases between. For the CDR3, the DNA is TGCGCCAGCAGTGAGTCAGGGGGCAATCAGCCCCAGCATTTT. This codes for CASSESGGNQPQHF.

The chain has TRBV28 and TRBJ2-3, with 9 bases lining up with TRBD1. CDR1 and CDR2 from the germline V gene are MDHEN and SYDVKM. The J segment lost 4 bases and the V segment lost 5 bases, leaving 19 bases of the junction unmatched. This CDR3 region has 19 residues. This chain's CDR3 is CASSLPPAGQGVFPDTQYF. The CDR3 nucleotides read TGTGCCAGCAGTCTCCCACCCGCGGGACAGGGAGTTTTTCCAGATACGCAGTATTTT. The whole variable domain, remainder taken from reference TRBV28 and TRBJ2-3, is DVKVTQSSRYLVKRTGEKVFLECVQDMDHENMFWYRQDPGLGLRLIYFSYDVKMKEKGDIPEGYSVSREKKERFSLILESASTNQTSMYLCASSLPPAGQGVFPDTQYFGPGTRLTVL.

The chain has TRBV9 and TRBJ2-5, with TRBD1 matching over 10 bases. Germline V lookup: CDR1 SGDLS, CDR2 YYNGEE. The CDR3 spans 16 residues. Losses at the gene ends were 4 bases for V and 2 bases for J; bases not matched to a gene: 8. The CDR3 DNA reads TGTGCCAGCAGCATCGGGACAGGGGTATTTCAAGAGACCCAGTACTTC. It codes for CASSIGTGVFQETQYF.

The chain has TRBV18 and TRBJ1-2; TRBD1 is a possible D gene (6 bases). Trimming stripped 4 bases from V and 6 bases from J, with 18 bases between. The CDR3 contains 15 residues. Per germline, CDR1 KGHSH and CDR2 LQKENI. This CDR3 reads CASSLYQGSGDGYTF. The CDR3 nucleotides read TGTGCCAGCTCACTCTATCAGGGGAGTGGTGATGGCTACACCTTC.